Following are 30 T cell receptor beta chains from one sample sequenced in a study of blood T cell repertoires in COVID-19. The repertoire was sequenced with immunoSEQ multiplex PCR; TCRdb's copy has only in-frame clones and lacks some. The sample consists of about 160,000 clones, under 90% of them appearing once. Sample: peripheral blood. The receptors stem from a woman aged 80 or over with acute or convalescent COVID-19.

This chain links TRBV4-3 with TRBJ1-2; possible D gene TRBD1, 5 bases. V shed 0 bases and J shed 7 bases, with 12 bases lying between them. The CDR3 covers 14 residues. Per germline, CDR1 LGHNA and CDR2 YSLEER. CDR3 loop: CASSQDRGVAGYTF. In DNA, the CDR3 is TGCGCCAGCAGCCAAGATCGGGGGGTGGCTGGCTACACCTTC.

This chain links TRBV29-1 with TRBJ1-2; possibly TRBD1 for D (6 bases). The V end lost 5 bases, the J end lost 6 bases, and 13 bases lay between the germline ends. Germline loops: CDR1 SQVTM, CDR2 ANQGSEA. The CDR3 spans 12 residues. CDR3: CSVLWTVDGYTF. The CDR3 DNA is TGCAGCGTTCTCTGGACAGTAGATGGCTACACCTTC.

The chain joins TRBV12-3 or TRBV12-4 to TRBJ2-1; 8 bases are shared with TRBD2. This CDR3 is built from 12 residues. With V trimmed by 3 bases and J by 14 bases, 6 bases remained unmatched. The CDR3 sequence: CASSFSKAGEFF. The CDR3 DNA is TGTGCCAGCAGTTTCTCTAAAGCGGGGGAGTTCTTC.

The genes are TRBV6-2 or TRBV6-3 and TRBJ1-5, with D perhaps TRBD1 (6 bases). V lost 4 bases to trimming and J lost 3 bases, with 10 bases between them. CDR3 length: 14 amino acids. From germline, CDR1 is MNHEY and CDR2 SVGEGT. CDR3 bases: TGTGCCAGCAGTTGGGGACATGTCAATCAGCCCCAGCATTTT. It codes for CASSWGHVNQPQHF.

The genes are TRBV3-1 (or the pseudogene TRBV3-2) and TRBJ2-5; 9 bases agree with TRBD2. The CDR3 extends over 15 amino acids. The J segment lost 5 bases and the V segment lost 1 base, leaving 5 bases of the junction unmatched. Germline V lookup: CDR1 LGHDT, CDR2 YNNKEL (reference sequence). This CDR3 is CASSQGAGGRETQYF. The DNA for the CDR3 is TGTGCCAGCAGCCAAGGTGCGGGAGGGCGGGAGACCCAGTACTTC.

CDR3 nucleotides: TGTGCCAGCAGTTACTCGAATAGCGGGGGAGAGACCCAGTACTTC. Translated, it gives CASSYSNSGGETQYF. The chain is built from TRBV6-5 and TRBJ2-5, with 9 bases identical to TRBD2. J lost 4 bases, V lost 0 bases, and 3 bases had no gene match. CDR3 length: 15 residues. The V gene's germline CDR1 is MNHEY and CDR2 SVGAGI.

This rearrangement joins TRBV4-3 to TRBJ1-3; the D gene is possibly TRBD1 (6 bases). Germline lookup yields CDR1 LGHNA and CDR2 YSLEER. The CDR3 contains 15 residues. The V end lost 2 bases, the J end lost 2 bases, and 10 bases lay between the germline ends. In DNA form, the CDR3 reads TGCGCCAGCAGCCAACAGGGGTCGCCTGGAAACACCATATATTTT. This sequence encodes CASSQQGSPGNTIYF.

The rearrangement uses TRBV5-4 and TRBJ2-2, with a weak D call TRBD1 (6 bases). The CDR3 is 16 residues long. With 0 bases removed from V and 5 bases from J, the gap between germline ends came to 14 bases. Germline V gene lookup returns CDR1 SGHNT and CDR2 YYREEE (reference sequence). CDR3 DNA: TGTGCCAGCAGCTTGGCCCAGGGGCGAGGGACCGGGGAGCTGTTTTTT. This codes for CASSLAQGRGTGELFF. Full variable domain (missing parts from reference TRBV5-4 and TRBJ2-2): ETGVTQSPTHLIKTRGQQVTLRCSSQSGHNTVSWYQQALGQGPQFIFQYYREEENGRGNFPPRFSGLQFPNYSSELNVNALELDDSALYLCASSLAQGRGTGELFFGEGSRLTVL.

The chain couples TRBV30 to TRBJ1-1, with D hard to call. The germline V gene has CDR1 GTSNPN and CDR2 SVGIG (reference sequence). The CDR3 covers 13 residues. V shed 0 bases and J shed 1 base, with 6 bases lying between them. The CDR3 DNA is TGTGCCTGGAGTGTTGGAGCGAACACTGAAGCTTTCTTT. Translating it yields CAWSVGANTEAFF.

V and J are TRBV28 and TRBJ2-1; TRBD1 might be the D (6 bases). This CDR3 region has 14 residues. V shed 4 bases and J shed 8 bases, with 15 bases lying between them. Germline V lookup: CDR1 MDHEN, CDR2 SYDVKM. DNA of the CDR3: TGTGCCAGCAGTTCCTACAGGGTAGGCGATGAGCAGTTCTTC. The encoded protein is CASSSYRVGDEQFF.

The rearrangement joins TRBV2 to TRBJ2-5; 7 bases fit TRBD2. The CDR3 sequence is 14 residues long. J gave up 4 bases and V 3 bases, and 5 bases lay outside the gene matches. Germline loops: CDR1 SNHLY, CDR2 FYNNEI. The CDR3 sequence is CASSEVAGGETQYF. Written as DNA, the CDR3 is TGTGCCAGCAGTGAGGTAGCGGGCGGAGAGACCCAGTACTTC.

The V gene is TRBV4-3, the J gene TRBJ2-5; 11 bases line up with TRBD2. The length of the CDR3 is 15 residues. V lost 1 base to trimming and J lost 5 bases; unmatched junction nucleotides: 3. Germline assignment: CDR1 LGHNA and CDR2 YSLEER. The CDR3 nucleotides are TGCGCCAGCAGCCAAGGACTAGCGGGGTGGGAGACCCAGTACTTC. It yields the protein CASSQGLAGWETQYF.

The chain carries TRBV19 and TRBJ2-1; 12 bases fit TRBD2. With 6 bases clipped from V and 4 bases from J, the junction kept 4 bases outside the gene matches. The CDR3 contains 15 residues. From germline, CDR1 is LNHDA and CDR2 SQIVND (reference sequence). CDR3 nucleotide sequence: TGTGCCAGTAGCCTACTAGCGGGGGGATACAATGAGCAGTTCTTC. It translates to CASSLLAGGYNEQFF.

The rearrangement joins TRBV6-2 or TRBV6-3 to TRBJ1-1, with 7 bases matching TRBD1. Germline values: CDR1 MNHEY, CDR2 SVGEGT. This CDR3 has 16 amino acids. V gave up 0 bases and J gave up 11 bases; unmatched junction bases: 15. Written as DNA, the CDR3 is TGTGCCAGCAGTTACTCGACAGGGCTTTGGCCGAAGACGGCTTTCTTT. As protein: CASSYSTGLWPKTAFF.

The CDR3 spells CASSYTSQDTEAFF. The CDR3 bases are TGTGCCAGCAGTTACACCTCCCAGGACACTGAAGCTTTCTTT. The rearrangement joins TRBV6-5 to TRBJ1-1; D gene uncertain. V shed 2 bases and J shed 3 bases, with 10 bases lying between them. Germline CDR1 MNHEY, CDR2 SVGAGI. CDR3 length: 14 residues.

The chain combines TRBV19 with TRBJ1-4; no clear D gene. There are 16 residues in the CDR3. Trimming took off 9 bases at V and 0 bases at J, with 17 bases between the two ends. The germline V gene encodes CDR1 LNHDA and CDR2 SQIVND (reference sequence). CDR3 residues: CASRFGRLTTNEKLFF. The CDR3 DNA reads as TGTGCCAGCCGGTTCGGCAGACTTACAACTAATGAAAAACTGTTTTTT.

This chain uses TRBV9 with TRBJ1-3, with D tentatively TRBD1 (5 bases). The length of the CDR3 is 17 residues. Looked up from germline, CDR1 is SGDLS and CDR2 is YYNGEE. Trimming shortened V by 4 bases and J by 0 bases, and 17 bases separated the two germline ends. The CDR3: CASSPAVAGRSGNTIYF. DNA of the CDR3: TGTGCCAGCAGCCCCGCGGTCGCGGGGCGCTCTGGAAACACCATATATTTT.

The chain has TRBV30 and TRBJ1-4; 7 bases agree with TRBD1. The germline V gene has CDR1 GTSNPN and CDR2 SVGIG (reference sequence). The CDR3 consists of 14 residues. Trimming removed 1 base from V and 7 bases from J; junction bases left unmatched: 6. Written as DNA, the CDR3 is TGTGCCTGGAGTGACGACAGGGTTACTGAAAAACTGTTTTTT. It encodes CAWSDDRVTEKLFF.

Written as DNA, the CDR3 is TGTGCCAGCAGCTACGTGGGCGACGAGCAGTACTTC. The encoded protein is CASSYVGDEQYF. V usage is TRBV7-9 and J usage is TRBJ2-7; D not resolved. Trimming pared 4 bases from V and 5 bases from J, leaving 9 bases between. Per the germline V gene, CDR1 is SEHNR and CDR2 is FQNEAQ (reference sequence). The CDR3 runs to 12 residues.

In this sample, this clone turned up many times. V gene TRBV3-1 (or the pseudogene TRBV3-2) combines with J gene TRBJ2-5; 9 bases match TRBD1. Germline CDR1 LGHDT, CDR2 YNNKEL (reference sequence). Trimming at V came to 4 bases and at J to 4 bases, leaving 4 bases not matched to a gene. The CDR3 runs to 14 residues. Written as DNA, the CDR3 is TGTGCCAGCAGCCCAGGGACAGGGAGAGAGACCCAGTACTTC. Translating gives CASSPGTGRETQYF.

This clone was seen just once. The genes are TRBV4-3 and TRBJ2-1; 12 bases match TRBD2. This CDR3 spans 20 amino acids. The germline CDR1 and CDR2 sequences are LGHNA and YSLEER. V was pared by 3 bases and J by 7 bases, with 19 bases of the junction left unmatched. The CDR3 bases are TGCGCCAGCAGCCAGGCTCCGGGACTAGCGGGTCTAAACGATGGGAATGAGCAGTTCTTC. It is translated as CASSQAPGLAGLNDGNEQFF.

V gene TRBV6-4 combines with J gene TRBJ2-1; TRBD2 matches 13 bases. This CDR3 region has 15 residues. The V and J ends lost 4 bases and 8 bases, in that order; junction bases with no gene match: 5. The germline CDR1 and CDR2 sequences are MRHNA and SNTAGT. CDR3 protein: CASSVRLAGGDEQFF. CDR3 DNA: TGTGCCAGCAGTGTCAGACTAGCGGGGGGCGATGAGCAGTTCTTC.

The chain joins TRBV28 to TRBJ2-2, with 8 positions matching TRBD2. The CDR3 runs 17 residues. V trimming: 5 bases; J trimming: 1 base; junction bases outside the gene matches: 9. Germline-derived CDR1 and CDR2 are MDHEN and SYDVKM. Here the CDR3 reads CASSPRGGLGNTGELFF. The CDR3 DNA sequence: TGTGCCAGCAGTCCCCGCGGGGGGTTAGGGAACACCGGGGAGCTGTTTTTT.

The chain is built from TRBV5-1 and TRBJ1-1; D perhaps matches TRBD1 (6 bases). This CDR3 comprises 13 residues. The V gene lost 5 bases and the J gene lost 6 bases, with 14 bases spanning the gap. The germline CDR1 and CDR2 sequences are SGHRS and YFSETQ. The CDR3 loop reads CASSYIQGSEAFF. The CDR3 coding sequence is TGCGCCAGCAGTTATATCCAGGGGTCTGAAGCTTTCTTT.

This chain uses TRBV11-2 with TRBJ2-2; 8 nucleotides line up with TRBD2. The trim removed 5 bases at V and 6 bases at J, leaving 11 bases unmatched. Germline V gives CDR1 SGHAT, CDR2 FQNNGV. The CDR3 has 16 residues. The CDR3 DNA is TGTGCCAGCAGCCGCCAGCGGGAGAGACTAGCCGGGGAGCTGTTTTTT. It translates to CASSRQRERLAGELFF.

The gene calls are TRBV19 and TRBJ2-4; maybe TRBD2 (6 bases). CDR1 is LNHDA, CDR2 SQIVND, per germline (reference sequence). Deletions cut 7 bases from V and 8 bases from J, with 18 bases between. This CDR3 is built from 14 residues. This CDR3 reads CASTPPGLRDIQYF. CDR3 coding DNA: TGTGCCAGTACCCCCCCGGGACTCAGGGACATTCAGTACTTC.

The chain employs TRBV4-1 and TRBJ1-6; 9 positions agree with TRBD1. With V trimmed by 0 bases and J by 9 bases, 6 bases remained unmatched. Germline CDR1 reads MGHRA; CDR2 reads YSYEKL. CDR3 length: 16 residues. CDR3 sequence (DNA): TGCGCCAGCAGCCAAGACCCAACAGGGGGCTTTTCACCCCTCCACTTT. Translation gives CASSQDPTGGFSPLHF.

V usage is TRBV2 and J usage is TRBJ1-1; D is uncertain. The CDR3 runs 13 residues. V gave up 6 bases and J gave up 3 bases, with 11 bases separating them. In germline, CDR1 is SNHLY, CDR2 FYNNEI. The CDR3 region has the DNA TGTGCCAGCAGGGTTGGAGCCGACACTGAAGCTTTCTTT. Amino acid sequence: CASRVGADTEAFF. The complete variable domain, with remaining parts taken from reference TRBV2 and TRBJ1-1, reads EPEVTQTPSHQVTQMGQEVILRCVPISNHLYFYWYRQILGQKVEFLVSFYNNEISEKSEIFDDQFSVERPDGSNFTLKIRSTKLEDSAMYFCASRVGADTEAFFGQGTRLTVV.

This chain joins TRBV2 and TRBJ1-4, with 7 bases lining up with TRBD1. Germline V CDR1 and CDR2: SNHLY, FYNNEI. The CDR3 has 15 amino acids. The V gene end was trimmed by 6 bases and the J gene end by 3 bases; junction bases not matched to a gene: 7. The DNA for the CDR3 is TGTGCCAGCAGGAGCCGGGACAGCCCTAATGAAAAACTGTTTTTT. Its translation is CASRSRDSPNEKLFF.

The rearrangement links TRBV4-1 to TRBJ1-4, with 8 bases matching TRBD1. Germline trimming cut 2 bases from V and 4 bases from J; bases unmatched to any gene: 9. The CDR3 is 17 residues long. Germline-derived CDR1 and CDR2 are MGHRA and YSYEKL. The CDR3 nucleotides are TGCGCCAGCAGCCAAACGGGACAGGACGCCTTTAATGAAAAACTGTTTTTT. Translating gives CASSQTGQDAFNEKLFF.